Below, 8 T cell receptor beta chains from the same sample are listed, as sequenced in a study of cytomegalovirus exposure and HLA in healthy donors (dated by TCRdb to about 2017). Library prep was done by the immunoSEQ multiplex PCR assay. The multiplex PCR relied on a mix of 60 forward primers for TCR Vbeta segments and 13 reverse primers for TCR Jbeta segments. TCRdb holds this immuneACCESS table with in-frame rearrangements only. Some clones are missing; in checked studies, unresolved V genes explain under half, and the rest has no known cause. This sample is represented by roughly 170,000 clones; over 60% of them were singletons. Roughly 1.7% of the sample is held by the ten biggest clonotypes. The sequencing sample was made of PBMCs. The receptors derive from a woman in her twenties or thirties in good health and CMV-seronegative.

The gene calls are TRBV13 and TRBJ2-7; 9 bases fit TRBD2. The trim removed 0 bases at V and 6 bases at J, leaving 6 bases unmatched. CDR3 length: 15 amino acids. CDR1 PRHDT and CDR2 FYEKMQ come from the germline V gene (reference sequence). The CDR3 nucleotides are TGTGCCAGCAGCTTAGGTCTAGCGGGGTCCGCCGAGCAGTACTTC. It is translated as CASSLGLAGSAEQYF.

This clone was seen more than once but under ten times. V is TRBV6-5 and J is TRBJ2-1, with D perhaps TRBD1 (5 bases). The V and J ends lost 2 bases and 9 bases respectively, with 14 bases between them. The germline CDR1 and CDR2 sequences are MNHEY and SVGAGI. CDR3 length: 14 amino acids. The CDR3 DNA is TGTGCCAGCAGTTACGGGGCTACCCATGGTGAGCAGTTCTTC. It codes for CASSYGATHGEQFF.

This clone showed up just once. The rearrangement uses TRBV5-1 and TRBJ2-1, with 10 positions matching TRBD2. Germline loops: CDR1 SGHRS, CDR2 YFSETQ. V gave up 5 bases and J gave up 7 bases; unmatched junction bases: 6. This CDR3 spans 14 amino acids. The CDR3 sequence is CASSRSGGGNEQFF. The CDR3 nucleotides read TGCGCCAGCAGTCGAAGCGGGGGGGGAAATGAGCAGTTCTTC.

This chain connects TRBV28 to TRBJ2-7; TRBD2 is a possible D gene (5 bases). Germline CDR1 MDHEN, CDR2 SYDVKM. V was clipped by 4 bases and J by 3 bases, with 10 bases between them. The CDR3 extends over 13 amino acids. DNA for the CDR3: TGTGCCAGCAGTTCAAGCGGAATCTACGAGCAGTACTTC. Its translation is CASSSSGIYEQYF.

This chain joins TRBV7-2 and TRBJ2-7; 8 positions agree with TRBD1. Germline CDR1 is SGHTA and CDR2 is FQGNSA. The CDR3 totals 14 residues. Losses at the gene ends were 5 bases for V and 3 bases for J; bases not matched to a gene: 6. The CDR3 protein is CASSRTGTGYEQYF. The CDR3 DNA follows: TGTGCCAGCAGCCGTACCGGGACAGGCTACGAGCAGTACTTC. Full variable domain (missing parts from reference TRBV7-2 and TRBJ2-7): GAGVSQSPSNKVTEKGKDVELRCDPISGHTALYWYRQSLGQGLEFLIYFQGNSAPDKSGLPSDRFSAERTGGSVSTLTIQRTQQEDSAVYLCASSRTGTGYEQYFGPGTRLTVT.

About this clone itself: Compared with germline, one end of the junction differs, possibly owing to a read error. The gene calls are TRBV7-9 and TRBJ1-2, with D possibly TRBD1 on 5 matching bases. The CDR3 extends over 16 amino acids. From germline, CDR1 is SEHNR and CDR2 FQNEAQ (reference sequence). CDR3 coding DNA: TGTGCCAGCAGCTTAGCTGGGGGGAGGGCCAACTATGGCTACCCCTTC. Its protein product is CASSLAGGRANYGYPF. The full variable domain, with the rest looked up from reference TRBV7-9 and TRBJ1-2, is DTGVSQNPRHKITKRGQNVTFRCDPISEHNRLYWYRQTLGQGPEFLTYFQNEAQLEKSRLLSDRFSAERPKGSFSTLEIQRTEQGDSAMYLCASSLAGGRANYGYPFGSGTRLTVV.

This chain uses TRBV7-9 with TRBJ1-6; no definite D call. V lost 3 bases to trimming and J lost 5 bases, with 2 bases between them. The CDR3 covers 12 residues. CDR1 and CDR2 (germline): SEHNR, FQNEAQ (reference sequence). The DNA for the CDR3 is TGTGCCAGCAGCTTTAATAATTCACCCCTCCACTTT. The encoded protein is CASSFNNSPLHF. The full variable domain, in which reference TRBV7-9 and TRBJ1-6 provide the parts outside the CDR3, is DTGVSQNPRHKITKRGQNVTFRCDPISEHNRLYWYRQTLGQGPEFLTYFQNEAQLEKSRLLSDRFSAERPKGSFSTLEIQRTEQGDSAMYLCASSFNNSPLHFGNGTRLTVT.

The gene calls are TRBV7-6 and TRBJ2-1; TRBD2 agrees at 10 bases. The CDR3 has 18 residues. J was trimmed by 5 bases and V by 2 bases; bases with no gene match: 12. Germline CDR1 SGHVS, CDR2 FNYEAQ. Here the CDR3 reads CASSLIQPEREGDNEQFF. CDR3 DNA: TGTGCCAGCAGCTTAATCCAGCCGGAGCGGGAGGGAGACAATGAGCAGTTCTTC.